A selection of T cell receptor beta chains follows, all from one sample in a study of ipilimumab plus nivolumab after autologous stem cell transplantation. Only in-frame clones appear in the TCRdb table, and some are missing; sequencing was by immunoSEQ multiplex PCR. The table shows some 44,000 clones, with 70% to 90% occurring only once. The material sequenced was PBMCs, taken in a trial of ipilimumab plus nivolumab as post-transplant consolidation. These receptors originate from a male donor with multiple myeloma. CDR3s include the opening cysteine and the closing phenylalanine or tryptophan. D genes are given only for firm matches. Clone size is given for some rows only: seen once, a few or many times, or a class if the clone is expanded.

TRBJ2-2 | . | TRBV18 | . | CASSPPGTANTGELFF | TGTGCCAGCTCACCACCCGGGACCGCGAACACCGGGGAGCTGTTTTTT
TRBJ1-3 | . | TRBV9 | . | CASSGLTRSGGNTIYF | TGTGCCAGCAGCGGATTGACTCGGTCGGGTGGAAACACCATATATTTT
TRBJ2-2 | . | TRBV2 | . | CASTAAVNTGELFF | TGTGCCAGCACCGCAGCGGTAAACACCGGGGAGCTGTTTTTT
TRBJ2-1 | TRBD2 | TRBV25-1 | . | CASSVSPGLAGGRGEQFF | TGTGCCAGCAGTGTGTCCCCCGGACTAGCGGGAGGCAGAGGTGAGCAGTTCTTC
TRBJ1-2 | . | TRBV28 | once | CASSQSAIYGGYTF | TGTGCCAGCAGCCAAAGCGCCATCTATGGAGGCTACACCTTC
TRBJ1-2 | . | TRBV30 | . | CAWVTGTLHHYGYTF | TGTGCCTGGGTCACCGGGACGCTCCACCACTATGGCTACACCTTC
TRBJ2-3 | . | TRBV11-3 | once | CASSQGQGDTQYF | TGTGCCAGCAGCCAGGGGCAAGGAGATACGCAGTATTTT
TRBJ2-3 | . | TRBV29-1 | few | CSVDPSTDTQYF | TGCAGCGTTGACCCTAGCACAGATACGCAGTATTTT
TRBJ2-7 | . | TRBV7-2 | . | CASILGAGQTYEQYF | TGTGCCAGCATCCTTGGGGCAGGCCAAACCTACGAGCAGTACTTC
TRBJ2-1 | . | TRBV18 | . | CASSPKGGNEQFF | TGTGCCAGCTCACCCAAGGGCGGCAATGAGCAGTTCTTC
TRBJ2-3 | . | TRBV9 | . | CASSAPRQGFADTQYF | TGTGCCAGCAGCGCCCCACGGCAGGGTTTCGCAGATACGCAGTATTTT
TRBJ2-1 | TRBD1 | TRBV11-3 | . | CASSSWTGGYNEQFF | TGTGCCAGCAGCTCCTGGACAGGGGGCTACAATGAGCAGTTCTTC
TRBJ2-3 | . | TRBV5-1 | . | CASSSGERTDTQYF | TGCGCCAGCAGCTCGGGTGAGCGCACAGATACGCAGTATTTT
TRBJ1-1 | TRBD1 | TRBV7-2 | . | CASARNPGGTVTEAFF | TGTGCCAGCGCCCGCAACCCAGGGGGAACGGTCACTGAAGCTTTCTTT
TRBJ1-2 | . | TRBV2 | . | CASSEALGRNNYGYTF | TGTGCCAGCAGTGAAGCGCTTGGGCGGAACAACTATGGCTACACCTTC
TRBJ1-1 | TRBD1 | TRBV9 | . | CASSVDIGQGGEAFF | TGTGCCAGCAGCGTCGATATCGGGCAGGGGGGTGAAGCTTTCTTT
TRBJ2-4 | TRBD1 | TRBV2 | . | CASSPRPGTGKLLAKNIQYF | TGTGCCAGCTCCCCTCGCCCCGGGACAGGGAAACTCCTAGCCAAAAACATTCAGTACTTC
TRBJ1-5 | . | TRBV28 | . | CASSSPGVPNQPQHF | TGTGCCAGCAGTTCCCCTGGGGTACCAAATCAGCCCCAGCATTTT
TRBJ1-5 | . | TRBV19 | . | CASSIGLIGQPQHF | TGTGCCAGTAGTATCGGGCTGATCGGTCAGCCCCAGCATTTT
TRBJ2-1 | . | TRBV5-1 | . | CASSFSRNEQFF | TGCGCCAGCAGCTTTAGTCGGAATGAGCAGTTCTTC
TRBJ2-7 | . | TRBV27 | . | CASRERYAMGEQYF | TGTGCCAGCAGAGAGCGATATGCGATGGGGGAGCAGTACTTC
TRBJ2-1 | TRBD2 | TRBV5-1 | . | CASSLLTSGRRLSHNEQFF | TGCGCCAGCAGCTTGCTCACTAGCGGGAGACGATTGTCCCACAATGAGCAGTTCTTC
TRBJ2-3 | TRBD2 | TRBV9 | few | CASSATGLAGGDTQYF | TGTGCCAGCAGCGCCACGGGCCTAGCGGGGGGAGATACGCAGTATTTT
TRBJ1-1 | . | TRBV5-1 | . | CASSLELGALNTEAFF | TGCGCCAGCAGCTTGGAACTTGGGGCGTTGAACACTGAAGCTTTCTTT
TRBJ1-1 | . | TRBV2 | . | CASSLTVNTEAFF | TGTGCCAGCAGTCTGACAGTGAACACTGAAGCTTTCTTT
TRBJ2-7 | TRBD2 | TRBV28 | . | CASCPPAGGFHEQYF | TGTGCCAGCTGCCCCCCGGCGGGAGGGTTCCACGAGCAGTACTTC
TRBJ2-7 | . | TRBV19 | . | CASSGERVGTYEQYF | TGTGCCAGTAGTGGGGAGCGCGTCGGGACCTACGAGCAGTACTTC
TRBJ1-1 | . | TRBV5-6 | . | CASRLGGSNTEAFF | TGTGCCAGCAGGTTGGGGGGGAGCAACACTGAAGCTTTCTTT
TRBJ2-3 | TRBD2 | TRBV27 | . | CASSSPSGSTDTQYF | TGTGCCAGCAGTTCCCCTAGCGGTAGCACAGATACGCAGTATTTT
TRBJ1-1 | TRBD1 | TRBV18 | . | CASSPGPGGGGTEAFF | TGTGCCAGCTCACCAGGGCCAGGGGGCGGTGGAACTGAAGCTTTCTTT
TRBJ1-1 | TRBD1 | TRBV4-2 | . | CASSHADRSSTEAFF | TGTGCCAGCAGCCACGCGGACAGGAGTAGCACTGAAGCTTTCTTT
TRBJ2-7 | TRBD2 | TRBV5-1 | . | CASSFEAGFYEQYF | TGCGCCAGCAGCTTCGAAGCGGGGTTCTACGAGCAGTACTTC
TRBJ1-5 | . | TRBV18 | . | CASSSGSPDSNQPQHF | TGTGCCAGCTCATCGGGCAGCCCGGACAGTAATCAGCCCCAGCATTTT
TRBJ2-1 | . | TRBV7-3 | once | CASSPGSYSYNEQFF | TGTGCCAGCAGCCCGGGGTCCTACTCCTACAATGAGCAGTTCTTC
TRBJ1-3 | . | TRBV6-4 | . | CASSGQTPIAGNTIYF | TGTGCCAGCAGTGGACAGACGCCCATAGCTGGAAACACCATATATTTT
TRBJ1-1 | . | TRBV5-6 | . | CASSLARGRSRTVEAFF | TGTGCCAGCAGCTTGGCCAGGGGTCGGTCTCGAACGGTTGAAGCTTTCTTT
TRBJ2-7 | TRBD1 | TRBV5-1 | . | CASSLGTGSDEQYF | TGCGCCAGCAGCTTGGGGACAGGGTCGGACGAGCAGTACTTC
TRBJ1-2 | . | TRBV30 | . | CAWSKTGVNYGYTF | TGTGCCTGGAGTAAAACAGGAGTTAACTATGGCTACACCTTC
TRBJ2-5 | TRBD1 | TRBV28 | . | CASSSITGGGETQYF | TGTGCCAGCAGTTCCATCACAGGGGGAGGAGAGACCCAGTACTTC
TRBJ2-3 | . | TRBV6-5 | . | CASSYGGRYTQYF | TGTGCCAGCAGTTATGGGGGGAGGTATACGCAGTATTTT
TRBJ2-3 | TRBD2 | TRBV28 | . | CASTNSGRAPSGYF | TGTGCCAGCACCAATAGCGGGAGGGCCCCCTCGGGGTATTTT
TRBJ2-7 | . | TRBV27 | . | CASALVLHSYEQYF | TGTGCCAGCGCCCTGGTTCTCCACTCCTACGAGCAGTACTTC
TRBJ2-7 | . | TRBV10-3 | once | CASRSFYEQYF | TGTGCCAGCAGGTCCTTCTACGAGCAGTACTTC
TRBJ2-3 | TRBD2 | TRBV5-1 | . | CASSRLAGTDTQYF | TGCGCCAGCAGCCGACTAGCGGGCACAGATACGCAGTATTTT
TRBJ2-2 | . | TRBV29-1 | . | CSVGGQLNTGELFF | TGCAGCGTTGGAGGACAGCTAAACACCGGGGAGCTGTTTTTT
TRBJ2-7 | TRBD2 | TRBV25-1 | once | CASSSSKLAGVREQYF | TGTGCCAGCAGTAGCTCCAAGTTAGCGGGAGTGAGGGAGCAGTACTTC
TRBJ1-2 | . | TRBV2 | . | CASASLGIYGYTF | TGTGCCAGCGCGTCGTTGGGGATCTATGGCTACACCTTC
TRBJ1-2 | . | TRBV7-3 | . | CASSLTREAGHTF | TGTGCCAGCAGCTTAACGCGAGAGGCAGGGCATACCTTC
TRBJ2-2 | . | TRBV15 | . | CATSRDQVNTGELFF | TGTGCCACCAGCAGAGATCAGGTGAACACCGGGGAGCTGTTTTTT
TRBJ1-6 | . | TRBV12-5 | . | CASGLSLGRTYNSPLHF | TGTGCTAGTGGTTTGTCCCTAGGTCGGACCTATAATTCACCCCTCCACTTT